The sample holds one count of the clone carrying this TCR beta chain. Its antigen is undetermined. One junction end does not reproduce the germline sequence, and a read error may be involved. The germline CDR1 and CDR2 sequences are WSHSY and SAAADI. The CDR3 is 14 residues long. This specimen belongs to a study of cytomegalovirus exposure and HLA in healthy donors. Measured with immunoSEQ multiplex PCR; TCRdb has only the in-frame clones, and not every one. This table has roughly 130,000 clones, roughly nine tenths appearing once. Notes on the study in general: There were about 160 TCR beta chains listed as cytomegalovirus-associated. Among the CMV-associated chains, three were confirmed in vitro as specific for CMV antigens.

Specimen: PBMCs. The source is a man younger than 30 in good health and CMV-seronegative. The J gene is TRBJ2-7, the V gene TRBV10-2; the match to TRBD2 covers 9 bases. CDR3 protein: CVSREGLAVYEQYF. The CDR3 bases are TGCGTCAGCAGGGAGGGACTAGCAGTCTACGAGCAGTACTTC.